This T cell receptor (beta chain) was observed in a study of T cell clonality in common variable immunodeficiency. Equal genomic DNA amounts from CVID and control samples were sequenced. Here immunoSEQ multiplex PCR was the method, and the copy in TCRdb shows in-frame clones only, minus some. This repertoire holds roughly 42,000 clones, and none appear only once. This clone was counted many times. The read halts 3 residues ahead of the CDR3 end, with the missing end drawn from the germline J gene. CDR3 length: 18 amino acids. The trim removed 6 bases at V and 2 bases at J, leaving 20 bases unmatched. The germline V gene has CDR1 DFQATT and CDR2 SNEGSKA (reference sequence).

Sequencing was performed on peripheral blood mononuclear cells. The chain combines TRBV20-1 with TRBJ2-3; 7 nucleotides align to TRBD1. This sequence was found in a person aged 18 to 69 in good health. The CDR3 reads CSAGLVPGQMGFTDTQYF. CDR3 DNA, as far as it was read: TGCAGTGCAGGTTTAGTTCCGGGACAGATGGGGTTCACAGATACG.